These T cell receptor beta chains were read from a single sample in a study of T cell responses to AZD1222 COVID-19 vaccine. Data came from immunoSEQ multiplex PCR; TCRdb stores just in-frame clones and leaves some out. The sample holds 150,000 or so clones, more than 75% seen once. Sequenced here: peripheral blood, sampled on day 0 of AZD1222 vaccination. All receptors come from an adult in good health. CDR3s include the opening cysteine and the closing phenylalanine or tryptophan. Each record gives: J gene, clone size, V gene, D gene, CDR3 protein, CDR3 DNA. A D gene is named only where the DNA matches it firmly. The size entry is marked missing in some rows and otherwise reads once, few, many or a size class.

J gene: TRBJ1-1
clone size: -
V gene: TRBV5-6
D gene: -
CDR3 protein: CASSWVANEAFF
CDR3 DNA: TGTGCCAGCAGCTGGGTGGCGAATGAAGCTTTCTTT

J gene: TRBJ2-7
clone size: once
V gene: TRBV3-1/TRBV3-2
D gene: -
CDR3 protein: CASSQDVHYEQYF
CDR3 DNA: TGTGCCAGCAGCCAAGACGTACACTACGAGCAGTACTTC

J gene: TRBJ1-6
clone size: -
V gene: TRBV6-4
D gene: -
CDR3 protein: CASSVKGIDSPLHF
CDR3 DNA: TGTGCCAGCAGTGTGAAGGGCATAGACTCACCCCTCCACTTT

J gene: TRBJ1-6
clone size: -
V gene: TRBV9
D gene: -
CDR3 protein: CASSVGSSPLHF
CDR3 DNA: TGTGCCAGCAGCGTAGGAAGCTCACCCCTCCACTTT

J gene: TRBJ1-4
clone size: once
V gene: TRBV5-1
D gene: TRBD1
CDR3 protein: CASSPGTGSEKLFF
CDR3 DNA: TGCGCCAGCAGCCCTGGGACAGGGTCCGAAAAACTGTTTTTT

J gene: TRBJ1-1
clone size: -
V gene: TRBV7-9
D gene: -
CDR3 protein: CASSSRMTNTEAFF
CDR3 DNA: TGTGCCAGCAGCTCCCGGATGACGAACACTGAAGCTTTCTTT

J gene: TRBJ1-1
clone size: -
V gene: TRBV19
D gene: TRBD1
CDR3 protein: CASSTLGQGSTEAFF
CDR3 DNA: TGTGCCAGTAGTACGTTGGGACAGGGAAGCACTGAAGCTTTCTTT

J gene: TRBJ1-2
clone size: -
V gene: TRBV3-1/TRBV3-2
D gene: -
CDR3 protein: CASSERSTGNYGYTF
CDR3 DNA: TGTGCCAGCAGCGAGCGATCCACAGGGAACTATGGCTACACCTTC

J gene: TRBJ1-3
clone size: -
V gene: TRBV28
D gene: -
CDR3 protein: CASLRAGARTGNTIYF
CDR3 DNA: TGTGCCAGTCTTCGGGCAGGGGCAAGAACTGGAAACACCATATATTTT

J gene: TRBJ2-3
clone size: once
V gene: TRBV4-3
D gene: TRBD1
CDR3 protein: CASSQDWPGQGTDTQYF
CDR3 DNA: TGCGCCAGCAGCCAAGATTGGCCGGGACAGGGGACAGATACGCAGTATTTT

J gene: TRBJ1-2
clone size: -
V gene: TRBV7-9
D gene: -
CDR3 protein: CASSPGEYGYTF
CDR3 DNA: TGTGCCAGCAGCCCAGGGGAATATGGCTACACCTTC

J gene: TRBJ2-3
clone size: -
V gene: TRBV9
D gene: TRBD2
CDR3 protein: CASSVTSGLPDTQYF
CDR3 DNA: TGTGCCAGCAGCGTGACTAGCGGGCTCCCAGATACGCAGTATTTT

J gene: TRBJ1-1
clone size: -
V gene: TRBV7-9
D gene: -
CDR3 protein: CASSPLAGTGTEAFF
CDR3 DNA: TGTGCCAGCAGCCCCCTCGCAGGGACGGGAACTGAAGCTTTCTTT

J gene: TRBJ2-1
clone size: few
V gene: TRBV2
D gene: TRBD2
CDR3 protein: CASSEVTSGGYNEQFF
CDR3 DNA: TGTGCCAGCAGTGAAGTTACTAGCGGGGGCTACAATGAGCAGTTCTTC

J gene: TRBJ2-2
clone size: -
V gene: TRBV7-3
D gene: -
CDR3 protein: CASSQERAGELFF
CDR3 DNA: TGTGCCAGCAGCCAGGAGAGGGCCGGGGAGCTGTTTTTT

J gene: TRBJ2-1
clone size: -
V gene: TRBV7-8
D gene: TRBD2
CDR3 protein: CASSTRRGLARINEEQFF
CDR3 DNA: TGTGCCAGCAGCACCCGAAGAGGACTAGCGCGAATTAATGAAGAGCAGTTCTTC

J gene: TRBJ1-1
clone size: -
V gene: TRBV12-3/TRBV12-4
D gene: -
CDR3 protein: CASSPGVTEAFF
CDR3 DNA: TGTGCCAGCAGTCCAGGGGTTACTGAAGCTTTCTTT

J gene: TRBJ2-3
clone size: -
V gene: TRBV28
D gene: -
CDR3 protein: CASSSWGTGTDTQYF
CDR3 DNA: TGTGCCAGCAGTTCGTGGGGGACCGGAACAGATACGCAGTATTTT

J gene: TRBJ2-7
clone size: -
V gene: TRBV5-1
D gene: -
CDR3 protein: CASSLQGPLGTEQYF
CDR3 DNA: TGCGCCAGCAGCTTGCAGGGACCTCTGGGGACCGAGCAGTACTTC

J gene: TRBJ2-1
clone size: -
V gene: TRBV5-1
D gene: -
CDR3 protein: CASSQLEFTEQFF
CDR3 DNA: TGCGCCAGCAGCCAACTGGAGTTTACTGAGCAGTTCTTC

J gene: TRBJ2-1
clone size: -
V gene: TRBV6-1
D gene: TRBD2
CDR3 protein: CASSEWGLAGGDEQFF
CDR3 DNA: TGTGCCAGCAGTGAGTGGGGACTAGCGGGAGGGGATGAGCAGTTCTTC

J gene: TRBJ2-5
clone size: -
V gene: TRBV30
D gene: -
CDR3 protein: CAWGRRGSQETQYF
CDR3 DNA: TGTGCCTGGGGGAGACGAGGGAGTCAAGAGACCCAGTACTTC

J gene: TRBJ1-4
clone size: -
V gene: TRBV28
D gene: TRBD1
CDR3 protein: CASSPFRDRGEKLFF
CDR3 DNA: TGTGCCAGCAGCCCTTTCCGGGACAGAGGGGAAAAACTGTTTTTT

J gene: TRBJ1-6
clone size: -
V gene: TRBV19
D gene: -
CDR3 protein: CASSLGQANSPLHF
CDR3 DNA: TGTGCCAGTAGTCTCGGACAAGCAAATTCACCCCTCCACTTT

J gene: TRBJ1-1
clone size: -
V gene: TRBV21-1
D gene: -
CDR3 protein: CASRGPGQAAFF
CDR3 DNA: TGTGCCAGCAGAGGCCCGGGGCAGGCGGCTTTCTTT

J gene: TRBJ1-5
clone size: -
V gene: TRBV5-8
D gene: TRBD1
CDR3 protein: CASSAGQGGNQPQHF
CDR3 DNA: TGTGCCAGCAGCGCGGGACAGGGAGGGAATCAGCCCCAGCATTTT

J gene: TRBJ1-5
clone size: -
V gene: TRBV19
D gene: -
CDR3 protein: CASSIGQTYSNQPQHF
CDR3 DNA: TGTGCCAGTAGTATCGGGCAGACGTATAGCAATCAGCCCCAGCATTTT

J gene: TRBJ1-2
clone size: once
V gene: TRBV10-3
D gene: -
CDR3 protein: CAISERPETSRTF
CDR3 DNA: TGTGCCATCAGTGAGCGGCCAGAAACTAGTCGCACCTTC

J gene: TRBJ1-1
clone size: -
V gene: TRBV9
D gene: -
CDR3 protein: CASSVTENTEAFF
CDR3 DNA: TGTGCCAGCAGCGTCACAGAGAACACTGAAGCTTTCTTT

J gene: TRBJ1-3
clone size: -
V gene: TRBV29-1
D gene: TRBD1
CDR3 protein: CSVEGTGGRNTIYF
CDR3 DNA: TGCAGCGTTGAGGGGACAGGGGGACGGAACACCATATATTTT

J gene: TRBJ1-1
clone size: -
V gene: TRBV28
D gene: -
CDR3 protein: CASTPATGGKNTEAFF
CDR3 DNA: TGTGCCAGCACTCCCGCTACCGGGGGTAAGAACACTGAAGCTTTCTTT

J gene: TRBJ1-1
clone size: -
V gene: TRBV5-4
D gene: TRBD1
CDR3 protein: CASSPPGTGAVTEAFF
CDR3 DNA: TGTGCCAGCAGCCCACCCGGGACAGGGGCGGTAACTGAAGCTTTCTTT

J gene: TRBJ1-2
clone size: -
V gene: TRBV11-1
D gene: TRBD1
CDR3 protein: CASSVITGAGYTF
CDR3 DNA: TGTGCCAGCAGCGTAATAACAGGGGCAGGCTACACCTTC

J gene: TRBJ1-1
clone size: -
V gene: TRBV12-3/TRBV12-4
D gene: -
CDR3 protein: CASSFQGGTEAFF
CDR3 DNA: TGTGCCAGCAGTTTTCAGGGAGGGACTGAAGCTTTCTTT

J gene: TRBJ1-4
clone size: -
V gene: TRBV7-6
D gene: TRBD1
CDR3 protein: CASSLRTGWDEKLFF
CDR3 DNA: TGTGCCAGCAGCCTTAGGACAGGGTGGGACGAAAAACTGTTTTTT

J gene: TRBJ1-6
clone size: once
V gene: TRBV4-1
D gene: -
CDR3 protein: CASSQGSGDSPLHF
CDR3 DNA: TGCGCCAGCAGCCAAGGCTCAGGGGATTCACCCCTCCACTTT